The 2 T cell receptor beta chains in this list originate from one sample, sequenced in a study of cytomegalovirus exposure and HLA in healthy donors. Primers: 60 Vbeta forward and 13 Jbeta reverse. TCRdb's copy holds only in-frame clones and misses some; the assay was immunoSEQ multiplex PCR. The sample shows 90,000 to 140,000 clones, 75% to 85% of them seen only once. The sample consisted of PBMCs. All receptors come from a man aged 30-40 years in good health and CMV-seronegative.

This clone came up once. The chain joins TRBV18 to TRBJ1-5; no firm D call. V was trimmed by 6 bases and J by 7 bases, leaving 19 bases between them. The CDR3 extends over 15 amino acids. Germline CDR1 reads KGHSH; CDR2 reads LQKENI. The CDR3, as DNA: TGTGCCAGCTCCACTAGAGGTGGCAATCCCCAGCCCCAGCATTTT. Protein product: CASSTRGGNPQPQHF. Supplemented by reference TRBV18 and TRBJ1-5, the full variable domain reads NAGVMQNPRHLVRRRGQEARLRCSPMKGHSHVYWYRQLPEEGLKFMVYLQKENIIDESGMPKERFSAEFPKEGPSILRIQQVVRGDSAAYFCASSTRGGNPQPQHFGDGTRLSIL.

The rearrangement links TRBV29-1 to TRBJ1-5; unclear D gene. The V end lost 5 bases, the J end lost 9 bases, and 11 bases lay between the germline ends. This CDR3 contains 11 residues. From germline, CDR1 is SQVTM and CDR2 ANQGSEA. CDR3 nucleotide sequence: TGCAGCGTTTTTGGGCCGTGGCCCCAGCATTTT. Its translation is CSVFGPWPQHF. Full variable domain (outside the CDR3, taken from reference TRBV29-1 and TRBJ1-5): SAVISQKPSRDICQRGTSLTIQCQVDSQVTMMFWYRQQPGQSLTLIATANQGSEATYESGFVIDKFPISRPNLTFSTLTVSNMSPEDSSIYLCSVFGPWPQHFGDGTRLSIL.